This record concerns one TCR beta chain sequence. Its antigen remains unidentified. Base-call qualities are not available, and no considerably larger clone is one nucleotide away. The data stem from a study of blood T cell repertoires in COVID-19 (dated by TCRdb to 2020 to 2021). About the full investigation: Samples covering the acute and convalescent phases of COVID-19 were provided by collaborators in the United States, Italy and Spain. The material from the prospective study consisted of cDNA or gDNA derived from T cells, B-cell-depleted T cells, or PBMCs. Subjects who had been exposed to COVID-19, were actively infected with it, or had recovered from it provided the deeply sampled blood TCRbeta repertoires that made up the dataset. A freely available public database, intended as a resource for researchers studying the immune response to SARS-CoV-2, is where the repertoires were released. Samples were obtained from the ongoing ImmuneRACE study (first 160 participants) and from about 1,300 subjects provided by 6 global collaborators. A de-identified subject ID, COVID-19 status, age in years and sex were almost always included in the sample metadata. Where available, HLA class I and class II types were taken from metadata supplied by the sample provider and were not determined by assay-based typing. Overall study results and their limits: The quantity of clinical and demographic metadata differed by source and by participant and was supplied without curation.

The collaborating institutions used their own protocols to collect whole blood in K2EDTA tubes. For TCRbeta analysis, collaborator samples were shipped as frozen whole blood, as isolated PBMCs, or as DNA extracted from either sample type. The germline V gene encodes CDR1 SGHRS and CDR2 YFSETQ. CDR3 length: 14 amino acids, cysteine to phenylalanine. Kept here is only the CDR3 DNA, which spans 42 bases and is read in frame from base 1. Trimmed from V: 0 bases; trimmed from J: 4 bases; junction bases lacking a gene match: 2. TCRbeta CDR3 regions were amplified from genomic DNA by means of the immunoSEQ Assay, a bias-controlled multiplex PCR. As for the authors' bioinformatics: Nucleated cell counts per sample were estimated from amplification of reference gene primers within the assay. To quantify the absolute abundance of each unique TCRbeta CDR3 rearrangement, sequence reads were collapsed and filtered. For each sample, productive Simpson clonality was calculated as the square root of Simpson's diversity index over productive rearrangements. TCRdb carries this immuneACCESS record with in-frame sequences only. Its versions omit some clonotypes, under half of them owing to an unresolved V gene in the studies checked, with the rest unexplained. The V and J calls and clone size were taken over from that table, and D and trimming were inferred from the DNA. The sample records some 130,000 clones, 90% of which are singletons. The ten largest clones add up to over 3.5% of the sample.

Sequencing was carried out using peripheral blood. The sequence came from a man in his fifties with active COVID-19. In this chain, TRBV5-1 is recombined with TRBJ1-2, and TRBD1 matches 8 of the central bases. The nucleotide sequence reads TGCGCCAGCAGCTTGGAAGGACAGGGCTATGGCTACACCTTC. Its translation reads: CASSLEGQGYGYTF.